The rows below give T cell receptor beta chains drawn from one sample of a study of control samples from healthy donors and cancer patients. Here immunoSEQ multiplex PCR was the method, and the copy in TCRdb shows in-frame clones only, minus some. The sample lists 230,000 or so clones, roughly 94% occurring once. Sequenced material: blood. Source of these receptors: a man aged 45-65 years in good health. CDR3s include the opening cysteine and the closing phenylalanine or tryptophan. Fields, in order: CDR3 length, D gene, V gene, J gene, clone size, CDR3 DNA, CDR3 protein. The D gene is left open where the match is weak. Clone size is not always given. Where it is, it says once, few, many or a class for expanded clones.

>13|TRBD1|TRBV10-1|TRBJ2-5|NA
TGCGCCAGCAGTCGGACAGGGGAAGAGACCCAGTACTTC
CASSRTGEETQYF
>13|TRBD2|TRBV11-3|TRBJ2-5|NA
TGTGCCAGCAGCTTAGAAGCGGGGGAGACCCAGTACTTC
CASSLEAGETQYF
>15|TRBD1|TRBV5-1|TRBJ1-3|NA
TGCGCCAGCAGCTTGGAGGGGGCCTCTGGAAACACCATATATTTT
CASSLEGASGNTIYF
>13|TRBD1|TRBV5-5|TRBJ1-1|NA
TGTGCCAGCAGCGCAGACAGGGTACCTGAAGCTTTCTTT
CASSADRVPEAFF
>11|NA|TRBV19|TRBJ1-2|NA
TGTGCCAGTAGCGCCGGCTATGGCTACACCTTC
CASSAGYGYTF
>13|NA|TRBV2|TRBJ2-5|NA
TGTGCCAGCAGTGAAGTGGGGAGGGAGACCCAGTACTTC
CASSEVGRETQYF
>15|TRBD1|TRBV6-5|TRBJ1-2|NA
TGTGCCAGCAGCTATAGGGACAGCGGAGACTATGGCTACACCTTC
CASSYRDSGDYGYTF
>14|TRBD2|TRBV6-5|TRBJ2-1|once
TGCGTGACGAGGGATAACCCGACTAGCGCTATGCAGTTCTTC
CVTRDNPTSAMQFF
>13|TRBD1|TRBV4-1|TRBJ1-1|NA
TGCGCCAGCAGCCAAGGCGGGACAGGGACCGCTTTCTTT
CASSQGGTGTAFF
>14|NA|TRBV19|TRBJ1-2|NA
TGTGCCAGTACGCTCTCCCAAACGGTCTATGGCTACACCTTC
CASTLSQTVYGYTF
>19|TRBD1|TRBV6-7|TRBJ1-3|NA
TGTGCCAGCACTCCCCCAGGTGCCAGGGGGAACTTTTCTGGAAACACCATATATTTT
CASTPPGARGNFSGNTIYF
>17|NA|TRBV24-1|TRBJ2-2|NA
TGTGCCACCAGTGACCTAATGTGGGGGGGCCCCACCGGGGAGCTGTTTTTT
CATSDLMWGGPTGELFF
>16|TRBD2|TRBV3-1/TRBV3-2|TRBJ2-3|once
TGTGCCAGCAGCCAGGTTAGCGGGGGAGCTACAGATACGCAGTATTTT
CASSQVSGGATDTQYF
>15|NA|TRBV9|TRBJ1-3|NA
TGTGCCAGCAGCGTAGAGGGGGGACCTGGAAACACCATATATTTT
CASSVEGGPGNTIYF
>14|NA|TRBV19|TRBJ1-5|NA
TGTGCTGTTAGCCCGGACTCTTTTGGGCCGCCCCAGCATTTT
CAVSPDSFGPPQHF
>14|TRBD1|TRBV7-3|TRBJ2-7|NA
TGTGCCAGCAGCTTGGGGACAGGCAACTACGAGCAGTACTTC
CASSLGTGNYEQYF
>15|NA|TRBV10-1|TRBJ2-3|NA
TGCGCCAGCAGTGTCAGCCTCTCTAGCACAGATACGCAGTATTTT
CASSVSLSSTDTQYF
>15|NA|TRBV7-2|TRBJ1-5|NA
TGTGCCAGCAGCTTGGTGGGGGGCCAAAATCAGCCCCAGCATTTT
CASSLVGGQNQPQHF
>15|NA|TRBV7-9|TRBJ1-1|NA
TGTGCCAGCAGCTCCTCAGGGGCGCCCGGCTCTGAAGCTTTCTTT
CASSSSGAPGSEAFF
>13|NA|TRBV7-8|TRBJ1-5|few
TGTGCCAGCAGCTTAGACAGTAATCAGCCCCAGCATTTT
CASSLDSNQPQHF
>14|NA|TRBV3-1/TRBV3-2|TRBJ2-4|NA
TGTGCCAGCACCCAGAACGTAGCCAAAAACATTCAGTACTTC
CASTQNVAKNIQYF